Listed below are T cell receptor beta chains from one sample, sequenced in a study of beta chain features in type 1 diabetes. Sequencing used immunoSEQ multiplex PCR; TCRdb keeps in-frame clones, though not all of them. The sample carries 680,000 or so clones, 15% recorded once. The specimen sequenced was naive CD4+ T cells from blood. Receptors originate from a young man in good health. Each CDR3 is given with its conserved first and last residue. A D gene is named only where the DNA matches it firmly. Expanded clones get a size class; other rows say once, few or many, or leave the size out.

-,-,TRBJ1-3,TRBV4-1,TGCGCCAGCAGCCAAGAAGGAGGAAGGGTTTCTGGAAACACCATATATTTT,CASSQEGGRVSGNTIYF
-,-,TRBJ2-7,TRBV15,TGTGCCACCAGCAGAGGCCGGGACAATTCTGGGGACGAGCAGTACTTC,CATSRGRDNSGDEQYF
few,-,TRBJ2-1,TRBV27,TGTGCCAGCAGTTTTCGAGGACAGTACAATGAGCAGTTCTTC,CASSFRGQYNEQFF
few,-,TRBJ1-1,TRBV9,TGTGCCAGCAGCGTAGGTGCAGGGAACACTGAAGCTTTCTTT,CASSVGAGNTEAFF
few,-,TRBJ2-5,TRBV28,TGTGCCAGCAGCTTACAGGGTCAAGAGACCCAGTACTTC,CASSLQGQETQYF
-,-,TRBJ2-1,TRBV5-6,TGTGCCAGCAGCTTTAGGGGTGGAGGATTAGATGAGCAGTTCTTC,CASSFRGGGLDEQFF
-,TRBD1,TRBJ1-6,TRBV30,TGTGCCGTGGGACAGACAAATTCACCCCTCCACTTT,CAVGQTNSPLHF
-,-,TRBJ1-5,TRBV4-2,TGTGCCAGCAGCCAAATTGGAGCGGGGGCTACTACAAATCAGCCCCAGCATTTT,CASSQIGAGATTNQPQHF
-,TRBD1,TRBJ2-7,TRBV25-1,TGTGCCAGCCTCGCGGGGTCGGGACAGGGAAATTACGAGCAGTACTTC,CASLAGSGQGNYEQYF
few,-,TRBJ1-1,TRBV4-1,TGCGCCAGCAGCCCCCTCGGGACACAGAACACTGAAGCTTTCTTT,CASSPLGTQNTEAFF
few,-,TRBJ1-2,TRBV9,TGTGCCAGCGGTGACTATGGCTACACCTTC,CASGDYGYTF
few,-,TRBJ1-4,TRBV5-6,TGTGCCAGCAGCTTGGGCGGGTTACGGGTCTTT,CASSLGGLRVF
-,TRBD1,TRBJ1-2,TRBV18,TGTGCCAGCTCACCAATGGGACAGGGTTATGACACCTTC,CASSPMGQGYDTF
-,TRBD2,TRBJ2-7,TRBV28,TGTGCCAGCAGCAGCGGGAGCTCCTACGAGCAGTACTTC,CASSSGSSYEQYF
few,TRBD2,TRBJ2-7,TRBV27,TGTGCCAGCAGTTTCGATAGGTGGACTAGCAATACCTACGAGCAGTACTTC,CASSFDRWTSNTYEQYF
-,TRBD1,TRBJ1-1,TRBV18,TGTGCCAGCTCAGGGGACAGGGGAAGCACTGAAGCTTTCTTT,CASSGDRGSTEAFF
-,-,TRBJ1-1,TRBV5-1,TGCGCCAGCAGCTTGGATGGGGGCTCGGCTTTCTTT,CASSLDGGSAFF
-,-,TRBJ2-7,TRBV5-1,TGCGCCAGCAGCTTGACGGCAGCAACCTACGAGCAGTACTTC,CASSLTAATYEQYF
few,-,TRBJ1-2,TRBV7-9,TGTGCAATTGAGGATGGCAGGGTAAACTATGGCTACACCTTC,CAIEDGRVNYGYTF
-,TRBD2,TRBJ2-7,TRBV9,TGTGCCAGCAGCGTAGGCCCAGCGGGAGGGTCCTACGAGCAGTACTTC,CASSVGPAGGSYEQYF
-,-,TRBJ2-2,TRBV19,TGTGCCAGTAGTATCCAGAGGAACGGCGGGGAGCTGTTTTTT,CASSIQRNGGELFF
-,-,TRBJ2-6,TRBV7-8,TGTGCCAGCAGCCACAGGGATGGGGCCAACGTCCTGACTTTC,CASSHRDGANVLTF
-,-,TRBJ2-7,TRBV4-3,TGCGCCAGCAGCCATTCTACGGCTAGCTCCTACGAGCAGTACTTC,CASSHSTASSYEQYF
-,TRBD1,TRBJ1-3,TRBV7-2,TGTGCCAGCAGCTTAGGACAGGGATTTGGAAACACCATATATTTT,CASSLGQGFGNTIYF
-,TRBD1,TRBJ2-7,TRBV29-1,TGCAGCGTTGAGACAGGGATCTCCTACGAGCAGTACTTC,CSVETGISYEQYF
-,-,TRBJ1-5,TRBV7-2,TGTGCCAGCAGCTTAGCGCTAGGTAATCAGCCCCAGCATTTT,CASSLALGNQPQHF
few,-,TRBJ2-7,TRBV18,TGTGCCAGTCGAGGCTACCTGGACGAGCAGTACTTC,CASRGYLDEQYF
few,-,TRBJ2-1,TRBV7-9,TGTGCCAGCAGCTTGTACCCCTCGGGAAATGAGCAGTTCTTC,CASSLYPSGNEQFF
few,-,TRBJ1-1,TRBV6-5,TGTGCCAGTTACCGGGACAACCTGAACACTGAAGCTTTCTTT,CASYRDNLNTEAFF
-,-,TRBJ2-3,TRBV9,TGTGCCAGCAGCGTAGTAGAGGGGGGCGCTCGGTATTTT,CASSVVEGGARYF
-,TRBD1,TRBJ1-2,TRBV7-2,TGTGCCAGCAGCTTAGCTGGACAGGCGCCGGGCTACACCTTC,CASSLAGQAPGYTF
-,-,TRBJ1-1,TRBV2,TGTGCCAGCAGTGACGTGTCGAACACTGAAGCTTTCTTT,CASSDVSNTEAFF
few,TRBD1,TRBJ2-1,TRBV25-1,TGTGCCAGCAGTGAATGGAGGACAGGGGGGAACAATGAGCAGTTCTTC,CASSEWRTGGNNEQFF
-,-,TRBJ1-5,TRBV4-1,TGCGCCAGCAGCCGAGTGGGAGTGAAAAGCAATCAGCCCCAGCATTTT,CASSRVGVKSNQPQHF
few,TRBD1,TRBJ1-2,TRBV7-9,TGTGCCAGCAGCCTGTTAACAGGGGGCGGCTATGGCTACACCTTC,CASSLLTGGGYGYTF
few,-,TRBJ1-5,TRBV28,TGTGCCAGCACATCCCTGAATGGGAACGATAGAAGGAATCAGCCCCAGCATTTT,CASTSLNGNDRRNQPQHF
few,TRBD2,TRBJ2-3,TRBV5-6,TGTGCCAGCAGCTCGACTAGCAGCACAGATACGCAGTATTTT,CASSSTSSTDTQYF
-,-,TRBJ2-1,TRBV6-5,TGTGCCAGCAGTTACGGGGGGAATGAGCAGTTCTTC,CASSYGGNEQFF
once,-,TRBJ2-7,TRBV4-2,TGTGCCAGCAGCCAACCGGGACAAACCTACGAGCAGTACTTC,CASSQPGQTYEQYF
-,-,TRBJ1-5,TRBV7-9,TGTGCCAGCGGGGGAGGCGATCAGCCCCAGCATTTT,CASGGGDQPQHF
-,-,TRBJ2-7,TRBV30,TGTGCCTGGAGTGCAGCAGGGGCTATTAAGCAGTACTTC,CAWSAAGAIKQYF
-,TRBD2,TRBJ2-7,TRBV5-1,TGCGCCAGCAGCTTGGTTAGGAGACTAGCGGGAGTCGTACCGCCCTACGAGCAGTACTTC,CASSLVRRLAGVVPPYEQYF
-,-,TRBJ1-4,TRBV4-2,TGTGCCAGCAGCTCCGTGTTACAATTTAATGAAAAACTGTTTTTT,CASSSVLQFNEKLFF
few,TRBD1,TRBJ1-6,TRBV9,TGTGCCAGCAGCTGGACAGGGAGGGAAAATTCACCCCTCCACTTT,CASSWTGRENSPLHF
-,TRBD2,TRBJ2-3,TRBV9,TGTGCCAGCAGCGTAGCGCCTCGGGGGACTAGCTCCGATACGCAGTATTTT,CASSVAPRGTSSDTQYF
few,-,TRBJ1-1,TRBV7-2,TGTGCCAGCAGCTTGGTCAGGGTGGCCCTTCGTGCTTTCTTT,CASSLVRVALRAFF
few,-,TRBJ1-1,TRBV6-5,TGTGCCAGCAGTTCGAACACTGAAGCTTTCTTT,CASSSNTEAFF
few,-,TRBJ2-4,TRBV5-1,TGCGCCAGCAGCTTGGGGCACGGAGATTTAGCCAAAAACATTCAGTACTTC,CASSLGHGDLAKNIQYF
-,-,TRBJ2-1,TRBV6-6,TGTGCCAGCAGAATGAACAATGAGCAGTTCTTC,CASRMNNEQFF
-,-,TRBJ2-3,TRBV7-7,TGTGCTAGCAGCTTAGCGGTCCTGGGGGACGCCTGCACAGATACGCAGTATTTT,CASSLAVLGDACTDTQYF
-,-,TRBJ2-1,TRBV7-3,TGTGCCAGCAGCTTATACCCGGTCAGGGAGCAGTTCTTC,CASSLYPVREQFF
few,-,TRBJ2-2,TRBV7-2,TGTGCCAGCAGCTTAGACAGGGCCTCCACCGGGGAGCTGTTTTTT,CASSLDRASTGELFF
few,-,TRBJ2-5,TRBV7-2,TGTGCCAGCAGCTTAAGAACCCTCAACCAAGAGACCCAGTACTTC,CASSLRTLNQETQYF
-,TRBD1,TRBJ1-2,TRBV7-2,TGTGCCAGCAGCTTAGTGGAGGGGGCCAGTGGCTACACCTTC,CASSLVEGASGYTF
many,TRBD2,TRBJ2-6,TRBV7-9,TGTGCCCGGGGGGGCTCCTCTGGGGCCAACGTCCTGACTTTC,CARGGSSGANVLTF
-,-,TRBJ1-1,TRBV5-4,TGTGCCAGCAAGGGGGGCATGAACACTGAAGCTTTCTTT,CASKGGMNTEAFF
few,TRBD1,TRBJ1-2,TRBV7-2,TGTGCCAGCAGCATCAGACAGGGTGGCTACACCTTC,CASSIRQGGYTF
-,TRBD1,TRBJ1-1,TRBV13,TGTGCCAGCAGCCTCAGGGGGGGTGAAGCTTTCTTT,CASSLRGGEAFF